The T cell receptor beta chain described here comes from a study of blood T cell repertoires in COVID-19. Study background: Both acute and convalescent COVID-19 samples were obtained from the United States, Italy and Spain.

Germline assignment: CDR1 MDHEN and CDR2 SYDVKM. V was pared by 4 bases and J by 14 bases, with 15 bases between. CDR3 length equals 13 residues. Only one count was recorded for this clone. Per the authors' pipeline: Amplification from reference gene primers served as the basis for estimated nucleated cell counts. Assay used: immunoSEQ multiplex PCR; TCRdb lists only in-frame clones, some missing. Clonal size and the V and J genes are those of that table, whereas D and trimming came from the DNA. The repertoire includes about 310,000 clones, roughly 90% of them detected once, and approximately 9.8% sits in the top ten. What the recovered Cohort 3 donors had was two negative PCRs, clearance, or symptom resolution.

The sequencing sample was made of PBMCs or T cells enriched from blood (not recorded which). This sequence originates from a woman aged 40-49 years who had recovered from COVID-19. The chain joins TRBV28 to TRBJ1-6, with a possible D match to TRBD1 (5 bases). In DNA form, the CDR3 reads TGTGCCAGCAGTTCCCCACAGGTGACCACCCTCCACTTT. This gives the protein CASSSPQVTTLHF.